This TCR beta chain was documented in a study of Ad26.COV2.S vaccination and SARS-CoV-2 variants. Produced via immunoSEQ multiplex PCR; TCRdb's table is partial and in-frame only. This table has around 350,000 clones, about 85% appearing once. CDR3 length: 13 residues. V lost 5 bases to trimming and J lost 2 bases, with 10 bases between them. Germline CDR1 reads PRHDT; CDR2 reads FYEKMQ (reference sequence). Noted treatment: around 19 received Ad26.COV2.S at low or high dose, single or two shots; about 5 received placebo; per-sample allocation not given. Samples were taken on day 63 after the first vaccine or placebo injection.

The rearrangement joins TRBV13 to TRBJ2-7; D is perhaps TRBD1 (6 bases). Material: peripheral blood, obtained in a trial of Ad26.COV2.S vaccine versus placebo. This sequence originates from a person aged 18-65 years who received the Ad26.COV2.S COVID-19 vaccine or a placebo. CDR3 coding DNA: TGTGCCAGCAGCCAAGGGACAACCTACGAGCAGTACTTC. Translation gives CASSQGTTYEQYF.